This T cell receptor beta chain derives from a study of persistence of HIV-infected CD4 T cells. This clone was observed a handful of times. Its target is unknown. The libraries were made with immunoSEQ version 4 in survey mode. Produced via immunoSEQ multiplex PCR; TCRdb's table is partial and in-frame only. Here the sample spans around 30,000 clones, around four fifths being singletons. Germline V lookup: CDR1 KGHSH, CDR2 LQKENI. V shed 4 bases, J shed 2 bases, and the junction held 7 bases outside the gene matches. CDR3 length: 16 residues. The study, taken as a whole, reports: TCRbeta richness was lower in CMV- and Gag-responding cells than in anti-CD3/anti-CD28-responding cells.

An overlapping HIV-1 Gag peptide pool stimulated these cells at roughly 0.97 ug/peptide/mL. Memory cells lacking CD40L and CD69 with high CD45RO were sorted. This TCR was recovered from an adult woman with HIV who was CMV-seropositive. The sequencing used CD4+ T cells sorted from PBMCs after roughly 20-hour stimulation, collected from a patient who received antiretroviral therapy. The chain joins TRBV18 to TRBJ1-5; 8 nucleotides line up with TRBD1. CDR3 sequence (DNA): TGTGCCAGCTCACAACTCCAGGGACAGGGCAATCAGCCCCAGCATTTT. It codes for CASSQLQGQGNQPQHF.